This T cell receptor beta chain was recorded in a study of response to subunit inactivated influenza vaccine (dated by TCRdb to 2017 to 2018). Regarding the study in general: Deep quantitative T cell receptor repertoire profiling was used in the study to track responses to a trivalent subunit inactivated influenza vaccine. Summary of the overall study and its limitations: The authors suggested that each seasonal influenza vaccination may recruit only a limited number of new T cells.

The junction shows trimming of 4 bases on V and 3 bases on J, plus 3 bases between the germline ends. Via the germline V gene, CDR1 is KGHDR and CDR2 SFDVKD. There are 12 amino acids in the CDR3, from cysteine to phenylalanine inclusive. Only the CDR3 portion is preserved as DNA: 36 bases, with reading frame beginning at the first base. Points on this clonotype: What this receptor recognizes is not known. Per-base qualities were not stored, and no clone one base away is much larger.

The method was RT-PCR. Sequenced using an Illumina HiSeq 2500. Through fastp at Q25 and MiXCR, TCRdb rebuilt clones from the public reads, retaining in-frame beta chains. Every distinct CDR3 protein forms one entry, paired with its most common genes and DNA. This sample gives about 830,000 distinct CDR3 sequences in total; around 18% of them show up just once. The ten largest clones add up to about a tenth of the sample. The V and J genes are TRBV24-1 and TRBJ2-1, with the identity of the D gene unclear. This TCR came from a man aged 50-59 years who received an inactivated influenza vaccine. Donor details come from another sample of the same person, matched by shared clones. Here the sequenced sample was PBMCs from blood, taken around 5 days after vaccination. The CDR3 protein sequence reads: CATSDDYNEQFF. The nucleotide sequence reads as follows: TGTGCCACCAGTGACGACTACAATGAGCAGTTCTTC.